One and the same sample provided the 18 T cell receptor beta chains below, sequenced in a study of siplizumab effects on memory and regulatory T cells (dated by TCRdb to between 2018 and 2021). Library generation was performed with the immunoSEQ multiplex PCR assay. TCRdb obtained this table from immuneACCESS and retained in-frame rearrangements with V and J assigned. These tables miss some clones; where compared with another copy, unresolved V genes account for less than half of the shortfall, and the remainder is unexplained. This sample is represented by 9,000 to 13,000 clones; roughly 45% of them were singletons. The ten biggest clones cover roughly 10% of the sample. These receptors lack a known antigen. Cells from the mixed lymphocyte reactions were cocultured for about six days at 37 degrees C. Sequenced: CFSE-low (dividing) CD8+ T cells sorted from an allogeneic mixed lymphocyte reaction. Receptors were obtained from a human donor in good health; the cells came from an allogeneic mixed lymphocyte reaction.

Within the sample, this clone is medium-sized. The rearrangement uses TRBV4-3 and TRBJ1-2; 7 bases are shared with TRBD1. Germline lookup yields CDR1 LGHNA and CDR2 YSLEER. The CDR3 runs 15 residues. With 1 base clipped from V and 4 bases from J, the junction kept 6 bases outside the gene matches. This CDR3 reads CASSQARDSFYGYTF. The CDR3 DNA is TGCGCCAGCAGCCAAGCCCGGGACAGTTTCTATGGCTACACCTTC.

The chain links TRBV18 to TRBJ1-1; D call uncertain. The germline CDR1 and CDR2 sequences are KGHSH and LQKENI. Trimming pared 1 base from V and 4 bases from J, leaving 7 bases between. The CDR3 length is 13 residues. CDR3 residues: CASSPLWVTEAFF. CDR3 DNA: TGTGCCAGCTCACCACTGTGGGTCACTGAAGCTTTCTTT.

This clone was observed a few times. The chain has TRBV9 and TRBJ1-1, with 11 bases that match TRBD1. From germline, CDR1 is SGDLS and CDR2 YYNGEE. The trim removed 3 bases at V and 10 bases at J, leaving 2 bases unmatched. The CDR3 runs 12 residues. The CDR3 bases are TGTGCCAGCAGCGGGACAGGGGGCGCAGCTTTCTTT. Protein sequence: CASSGTGGAAFF.

The chain uses TRBV7-6 and TRBJ1-1; D gene ambiguous. Germline V CDR1 and CDR2: SGHVS, FNYEAQ. The CDR3 has 14 amino acids. Trimming shortened V by 2 bases and J by 6 bases, and 13 bases separated the two germline ends. CDR3 DNA: TGTGCCAGCAGCTTAAACCCCGGTTCGGCTGAAGCTTTCTTT. It is translated as CASSLNPGSAEAFF.

A word on this clone: No conserved phenylalanine or tryptophan is present at the end of the CDR3, so a read error is the likely explanation. No DNA is shown, since the ends of the CDR3 on it are uncertain; the CDR3 is the one TCRdb lists. The V gene is TRBV5-6, the J gene TRBJ1-2. Germline V gene data show CDR1 as SGHDT and CDR2 as YYEEEE. The CDR3 adds up to 11 amino acids, both ends counted. This chain's CDR3 is CASSSGGMVSS.

This clone was recorded once. The gene calls are TRBV11-3 and TRBJ2-5, with TRBD2 matching 12 bases. The V gene's germline CDR1 is SGHNT and CDR2 YENEEA. V was pared by 4 bases and J by 4 bases, with 4 bases of the junction left unmatched. CDR3 length: 15 residues. The CDR3 loop is CASSSSSGGGETQYF. CDR3 nucleotides: TGTGCCAGCAGCTCGTCTAGCGGGGGGGGAGAGACCCAGTACTTC.

This clone has only a few counts. V is TRBV19 and J is TRBJ2-5, with 11 bases identical to TRBD2. CDR1 is LNHDA, CDR2 SQIVND, per germline (reference sequence). CDR3 size: 16 residues. Losses at the gene ends were 5 bases for V and 5 bases for J; bases not matched to a gene: 10. The CDR3 sequence is CASSFTSGGSLETQYF. The CDR3 DNA follows: TGTGCCAGTAGTTTTACTAGCGGGGGCTCGCTGGAGACCCAGTACTTC.

The chain is built from TRBV7-2 and TRBJ2-7; TRBD1 matches 9 bases. The trim removed 4 bases at V and 4 bases at J, leaving 5 bases unmatched. The CDR3 totals 14 residues. CDR1 is SGHTA, CDR2 FQGNSA, per germline. The CDR3 spells CASSSDRGWYEQYF. The CDR3, as DNA: TGTGCCAGCAGCTCCGACAGGGGGTGGTACGAGCAGTACTTC.

The rearrangement links TRBV27 to TRBJ2-7, with D perhaps matching TRBD1 or TRBD2 (5 bases each). V gave up 0 bases and J gave up 9 bases, with 9 bases separating them. Germline loops: CDR1 MNHEY, CDR2 SMNVEV (reference sequence). The CDR3 contains 12 residues. As DNA, the CDR3 is TGTGCCAGCAGTTTATCCCAGGGAGTGCAGTACTTC. Translation gives CASSLSQGVQYF.

This clone rates as large (0.1 to 1%). This specimen includes other DNA sequences encoding the same CDR3. The chain recombines TRBV9 with TRBJ1-1; D is uncertain. The CDR3 consists of 12 residues. V lost 2 bases to trimming and J lost 5 bases, with 7 bases between them. Germline values: CDR1 SGDLS, CDR2 YYNGEE. The CDR3 loop reads CASSVEGTEAFF. The CDR3 DNA sequence: TGTGCCAGCAGCGTGGAGGGAACTGAAGCTTTCTTT.

The rearrangement links TRBV5-1 to TRBJ1-1; 9 bases line up with TRBD1. This CDR3 comprises 17 residues. V trimming: 5 bases; J trimming: 5 bases; junction bases outside the gene matches: 16. Germline V gene sequence: CDR1 SGHRS, CDR2 YFSETQ. CDR3 DNA: TGCGCCAGCAGAGGGGTGGTCGGGATAGACAGGGGGACTGAAGCTTTCTTT. Protein sequence: CASRGVVGIDRGTEAFF.

This clone ranks as medium-sized (0.01 to 0.1%). The chain combines TRBV9 with TRBJ2-7; maybe TRBD2 (5 bases). This CDR3 contains 14 residues. Looked up from germline, CDR1 is SGDLS and CDR2 is YYNGEE. V shed 0 bases and J shed 4 bases, with 11 bases lying between them. As DNA, the CDR3 is TGTGCCAGCAGCGTAGGGTTTGGGGAGTACGAGCAGTACTTC. Translation gives CASSVGFGEYEQYF.

This clone was found once. The chain combines TRBV4-1 with TRBJ1-3; 8 bases agree with TRBD1. This CDR3 is built from 15 residues. V was clipped by 3 bases and J by 2 bases; unmatched bases: 3. Looked up from germline, CDR1 is MGHRA and CDR2 is YSYEKL. Here the CDR3 reads CASSHGRGPGNTIYF. The CDR3 coding sequence is TGCGCCAGCAGCCACGGCAGGGGGCCTGGAAACACCATATATTTT.

The J gene is TRBJ2-3, the V gene TRBV6-5; D not resolved. The V end was cut by 0 bases, the J end by 4 bases, with 5 bases between. This CDR3 contains 13 residues. Germline V gene sequence: CDR1 MNHEY, CDR2 SVGAGI. The DNA for the CDR3 is TGTGCCAGCAGTTACTCGTTGTCAGATACGCAGTATTTT. This codes for CASSYSLSDTQYF.

This clone was seen only a few times. The V and J genes are TRBV7-9 and TRBJ2-7; unclear D gene. Trimming stripped 4 bases from V and 3 bases from J, with 13 bases between. This CDR3 is 14 amino acids long. From germline, CDR1 is SEHNR and CDR2 FQNEAQ (reference sequence). The CDR3 protein is CASSYGSTYYEQYF. The CDR3, as DNA: TGTGCCAGCAGCTACGGAAGCACGTACTACGAGCAGTACTTC.

This clone was observed a few times. The chain recombines TRBV27 with TRBJ2-7; 8 bases map to TRBD1. V lost 3 bases to trimming and J lost 1 base; unmatched junction nucleotides: 2. The length of the CDR3 is 14 residues. Germline V gives CDR1 MNHEY, CDR2 SMNVEV (reference sequence). CDR3 sequence: CASSFGQGSYEQYF. The CDR3 coding sequence is TGTGCCAGCAGTTTCGGACAGGGATCCTACGAGCAGTACTTC.

V is TRBV15 and J is TRBJ2-2; 9 bases align to TRBD1. CDR3 length: 14 amino acids. The trim removed 3 bases at V and 10 bases at J, leaving 6 bases unmatched. CDR1 and CDR2 from the germline V gene are LNHNV and YYDKDF (reference sequence). The CDR3 nucleotides are TGTGCCACCAGCAGTGAAACAGGGGGCGAGGAGCTGTTTTTT. As protein: CATSSETGGEELFF. The full variable domain, with the rest looked up from reference TRBV15 and TRBJ2-2, is DAMVIQNPRYQVTQFGKPVTLSCSQTLNHNVMYWYQQKSSQAPKLLFHYYDKDFNNEADTPDNFQSRRPNTSFCFLDIRSPGLGDTAMYLCATSSETGGEELFFGEGSRLTVL.

By proportion, this clone is medium-sized. The rearrangement links TRBV6-5 to TRBJ1-4, with 7 bases that match TRBD1. The CDR3 covers 13 residues. The J segment lost 8 bases and the V segment lost 10 bases, leaving 10 bases of the junction unmatched. Germline-derived CDR1 and CDR2 are MNHEY and SVGAGI. DNA for the CDR3: TGTGCCACCGCGACAGGGTCGAGGGAAAAACTGTTTTTT. Translation gives CATATGSREKLFF.